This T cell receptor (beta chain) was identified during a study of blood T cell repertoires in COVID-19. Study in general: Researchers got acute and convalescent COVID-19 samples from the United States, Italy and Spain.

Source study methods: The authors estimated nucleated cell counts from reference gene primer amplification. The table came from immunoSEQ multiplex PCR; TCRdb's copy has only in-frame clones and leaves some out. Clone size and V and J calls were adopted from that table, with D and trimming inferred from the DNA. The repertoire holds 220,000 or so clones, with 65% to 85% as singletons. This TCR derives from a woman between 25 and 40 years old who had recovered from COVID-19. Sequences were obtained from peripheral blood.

CDR3 sequence (DNA): TGCGCCAGCAGCCGAACTAGCGGGAGCCCCAATGAGCAGTTCTTC. It codes for CASSRTSGSPNEQFF. V is TRBV5-1 and J is TRBJ2-1, with 11 nucleotides matching TRBD2. The germline V gene encodes CDR1 SGHRS and CDR2 YFSETQ. The ends lost 4 bases at V and 6 bases at J; junction bases unmatched: 6. The CDR3 length is 15 residues.